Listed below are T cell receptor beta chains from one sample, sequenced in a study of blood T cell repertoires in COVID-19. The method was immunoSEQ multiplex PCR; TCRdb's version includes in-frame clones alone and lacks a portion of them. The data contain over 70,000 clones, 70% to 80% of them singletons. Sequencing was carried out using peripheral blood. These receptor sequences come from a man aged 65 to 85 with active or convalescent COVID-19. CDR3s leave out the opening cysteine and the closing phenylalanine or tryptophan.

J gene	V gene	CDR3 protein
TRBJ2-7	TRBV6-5	ASRSGGYEQY
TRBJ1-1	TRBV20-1	SANPGQGTF
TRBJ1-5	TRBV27	ASSPSPWTANQPQH
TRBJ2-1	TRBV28	ASRPLAGGHEQF
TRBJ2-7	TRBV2	ASSEGISGGLEQY
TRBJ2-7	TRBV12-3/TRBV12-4	ASSFIGEGEQY
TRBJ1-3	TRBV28	ASEGDSGNTIY
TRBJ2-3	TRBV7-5	VRSLARRCVADTQY
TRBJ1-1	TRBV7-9	ASSNSGHPNPEAF
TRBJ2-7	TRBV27	ASSLSIGRGYEQY
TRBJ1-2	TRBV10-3	AISAQGLGYGYT
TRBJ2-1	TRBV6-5	ASSYSSDSSYNEQF
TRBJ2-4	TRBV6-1	ASSEGGGSIQY
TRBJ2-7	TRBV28	ASRKTGAGTYEQY
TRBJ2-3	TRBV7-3	ASSSLTTSTDTQY
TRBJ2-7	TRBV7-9	ASSLLTGYEQY
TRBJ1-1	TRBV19	ASSLPAWTEAF
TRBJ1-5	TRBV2	ASSFQKIGGNQPQH
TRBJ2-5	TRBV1	TRVGEIPPPPETQY
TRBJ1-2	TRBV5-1	ASSLLTTGGYT
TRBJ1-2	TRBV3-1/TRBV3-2	ASSTIRAGYT
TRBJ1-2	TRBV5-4	ASSLGAGRNGYT
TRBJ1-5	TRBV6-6	ASSRQGTNQPQH
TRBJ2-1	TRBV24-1	ATSDPGLIEQF
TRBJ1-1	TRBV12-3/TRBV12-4	ASRQGIRTEAF
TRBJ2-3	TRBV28	ASSLPRGPTDTQY
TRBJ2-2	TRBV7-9	ASKTPGGELF
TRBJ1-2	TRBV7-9	ASSSGRLTGLGYT
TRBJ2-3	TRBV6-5	ASSLQGGRPKDTQY
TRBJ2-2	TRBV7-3	ASSPTGPRAGELF
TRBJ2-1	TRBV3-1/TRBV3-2	ASSQDWGGREQF